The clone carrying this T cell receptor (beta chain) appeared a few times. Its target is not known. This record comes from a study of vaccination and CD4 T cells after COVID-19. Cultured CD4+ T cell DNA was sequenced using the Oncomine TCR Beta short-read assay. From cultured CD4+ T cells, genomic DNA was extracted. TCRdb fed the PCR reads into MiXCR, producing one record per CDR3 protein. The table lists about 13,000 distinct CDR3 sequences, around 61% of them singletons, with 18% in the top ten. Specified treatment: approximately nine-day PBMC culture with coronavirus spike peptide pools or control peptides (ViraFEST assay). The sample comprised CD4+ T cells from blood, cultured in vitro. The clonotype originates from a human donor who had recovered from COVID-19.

CDR3 residues: CASSSGLAGSSGANVLTF. CDR3 bases: TGTGCCAGCAGCTCGGGACTAGCGGGAAGCTCTGGGGCCAACGTCCTGACTTTC. This chain joins TRBV5-4 and TRBJ2-6; TRBD2 agrees at 13 bases. Germline CDR1 reads SGHNT; CDR2 reads YYREEE (reference sequence). CDR3 length: 18 residues. Trimming took 3 bases from V and 0 from J; bases not matched to a gene: 3. Drawing the rest from reference TRBV5-4 and TRBJ2-6, the complete variable domain is ETGVTQSPTHLIKTRGQQVTLRCSSQSGHNTVSWYQQALGQGPQFIFQYYREEENGRGNFPPRFSGLQFPNYSSELNVNALELDDSALYLCASSSGLAGSSGANVLTFGAGSRLTVL.